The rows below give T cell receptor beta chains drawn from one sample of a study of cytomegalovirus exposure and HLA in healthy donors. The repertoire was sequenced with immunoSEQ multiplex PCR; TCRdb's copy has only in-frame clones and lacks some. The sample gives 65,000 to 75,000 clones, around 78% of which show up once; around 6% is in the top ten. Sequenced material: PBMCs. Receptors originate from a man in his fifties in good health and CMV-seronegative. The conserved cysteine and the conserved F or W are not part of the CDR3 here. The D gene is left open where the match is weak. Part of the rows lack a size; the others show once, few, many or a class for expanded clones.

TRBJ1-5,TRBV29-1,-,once,SVAGVPNQPQH
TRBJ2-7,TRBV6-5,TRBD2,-,ASSTGGVYEQY
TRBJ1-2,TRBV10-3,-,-,AISGLDNYGYT
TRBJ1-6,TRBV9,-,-,ASSSAGEYNSPLH
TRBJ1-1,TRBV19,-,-,ASIRSVFGNINTEAF
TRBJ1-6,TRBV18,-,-,ASSPSGYSPLH
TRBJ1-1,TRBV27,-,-,ASSLSRTNTEAF
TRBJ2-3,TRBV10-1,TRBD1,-,ASRNTGGDTQY
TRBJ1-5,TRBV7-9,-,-,ASSFEGLQPQH
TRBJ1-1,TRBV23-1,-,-,ASSQQGYDTEAF
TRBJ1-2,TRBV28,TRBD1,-,ASTQRDRGAYGYT
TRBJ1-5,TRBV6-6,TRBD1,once,ASSYAPGQGDQPQH
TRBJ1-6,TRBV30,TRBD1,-,AWAGQGDNSPLH
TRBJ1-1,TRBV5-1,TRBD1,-,ASSFWTGDTEAF
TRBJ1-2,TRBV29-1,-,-,SVDRVGDYGYT
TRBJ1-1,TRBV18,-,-,ASSTGRDTEAF
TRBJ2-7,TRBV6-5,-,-,ASSPPGILYGEQY
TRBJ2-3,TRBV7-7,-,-,ASSLARGTDTQY
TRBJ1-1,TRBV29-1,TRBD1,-,SARTGTLNTEAF
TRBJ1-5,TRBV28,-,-,ASRPGTLSNQPQH
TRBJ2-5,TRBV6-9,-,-,ASPFRLNQETQY
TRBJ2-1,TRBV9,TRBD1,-,ASSYGDRDVNEQF
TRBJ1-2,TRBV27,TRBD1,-,ASTGNRGTLNGYT
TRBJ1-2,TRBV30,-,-,AWISRGRVGGYT
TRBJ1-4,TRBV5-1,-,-,ASSQDKPNEKLF
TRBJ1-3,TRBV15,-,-,ATSSEQGSGNTIY
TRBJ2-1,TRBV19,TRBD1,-,ASSLRQGNEQF
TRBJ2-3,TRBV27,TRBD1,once,ASSSQDREPDTQY
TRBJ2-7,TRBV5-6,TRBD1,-,ASTVPYLDRVEEQY
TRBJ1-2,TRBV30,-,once,AWSGGGVRGYT
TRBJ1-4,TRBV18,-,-,ASSSTENAEKLF
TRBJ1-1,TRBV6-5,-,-,ASSQTVGVLVAF
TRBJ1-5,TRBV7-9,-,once,ASSLDSGNQPQH
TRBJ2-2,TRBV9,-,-,ASSVFTGNTGELF
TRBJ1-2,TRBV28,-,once,ASSLLRGYT
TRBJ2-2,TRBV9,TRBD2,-,ASSGSGRWTTGELF
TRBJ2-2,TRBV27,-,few,ASSPGWAGELF
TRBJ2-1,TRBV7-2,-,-,ASSPPGSPSYNEQF
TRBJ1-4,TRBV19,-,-,ASMIRGGDEKLF
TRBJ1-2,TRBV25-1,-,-,ASSEYTQKWGYT